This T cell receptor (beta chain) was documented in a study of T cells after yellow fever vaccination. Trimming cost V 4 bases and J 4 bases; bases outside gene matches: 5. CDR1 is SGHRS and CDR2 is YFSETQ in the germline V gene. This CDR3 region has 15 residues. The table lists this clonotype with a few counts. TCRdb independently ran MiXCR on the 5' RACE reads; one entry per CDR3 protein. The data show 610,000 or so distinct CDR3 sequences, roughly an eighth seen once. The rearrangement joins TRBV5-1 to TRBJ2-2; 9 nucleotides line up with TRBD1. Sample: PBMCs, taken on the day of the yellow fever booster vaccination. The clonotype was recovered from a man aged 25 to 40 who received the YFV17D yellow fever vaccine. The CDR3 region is CASSIGQGITGELFF. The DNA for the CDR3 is TGCGCCAGCAGCATCGGACAGGGGATCACCGGGGAGCTGTTTTTT.